This is a list of T cell receptor beta chains from one sample in a study of Ad26.COV2.S vaccination and SARS-CoV-2 variants. Repertoires were generated with immunoSEQ multiplex PCR, while TCRdb's copy carries only in-frame clones and drops some. Here the sample spans hundreds of thousands of clones, approximately 90% being singletons. Sequencing was performed on peripheral blood, taken in a trial of Ad26.COV2.S vaccine versus placebo. These receptors were obtained from a person between 18 and 59 years old who received the Ad26.COV2.S COVID-19 vaccine or a placebo. Both conserved end residues are part of each CDR3. D genes are given only for firm matches. Rows give clone size only sometimes, using once, few, many, or a class for an expanded clone.

J gene: TRBJ2-1
D gene: TRBD1
clone size: .
V gene: TRBV14
CDR3 length: 13
CDR3 protein: CASSQDHRGRQFF
CDR3 DNA: TGTGCCAGCAGCCAAGATCACAGGGGTCGGCAGTTCTTC

J gene: TRBJ1-1
D gene: .
clone size: .
V gene: TRBV29-1
CDR3 length: 13
CDR3 protein: CSAGGVGNTEAFF
CDR3 DNA: TGCAGCGCGGGGGGTGTGGGGAACACTGAAGCTTTCTTT

J gene: TRBJ2-1
D gene: .
clone size: .
V gene: TRBV24-1
CDR3 length: 11
CDR3 protein: CATSDSMEQFF
CDR3 DNA: TGTGCCACCAGTGACAGCATGGAGCAGTTCTTC

J gene: TRBJ2-1
D gene: TRBD2
clone size: .
V gene: TRBV7-6
CDR3 length: 15
CDR3 protein: CASSRVAGGYNEQFF
CDR3 DNA: TGTGCCAGCAGTCGCGTAGCGGGGGGGTACAATGAGCAGTTCTTC

J gene: TRBJ2-6
D gene: .
clone size: .
V gene: TRBV2
CDR3 length: 14
CDR3 protein: CASSESSGANVLTF
CDR3 DNA: TGTGCCAGCAGTGAAAGCTCTGGGGCCAACGTCCTGACTTTC

J gene: TRBJ2-2
D gene: TRBD1
clone size: .
V gene: TRBV5-1
CDR3 length: 14
CDR3 protein: CASKQGADTGELFF
CDR3 DNA: TGCGCCTCAAAACAGGGGGCTGACACCGGGGAGCTGTTTTTT

J gene: TRBJ2-2
D gene: .
clone size: .
V gene: TRBV12-3/TRBV12-4
CDR3 length: 12
CDR3 protein: CASSLSRGELFF
CDR3 DNA: TGTGCCAGCAGTTTGAGTCGGGGGGAGCTGTTTTTT

J gene: TRBJ2-4
D gene: .
clone size: .
V gene: TRBV6-5
CDR3 length: 12
CDR3 protein: CASTEGGNIQYF
CDR3 DNA: TGTGCCAGCACCGAAGGAGGAAACATTCAGTACTTC

J gene: TRBJ2-3
D gene: TRBD2
clone size: .
V gene: TRBV7-9
CDR3 length: 16
CDR3 protein: CASSLRTSGREDTQYF
CDR3 DNA: TGTGCCAGCAGCTTAAGGACTAGCGGAAGGGAAGATACGCAGTATTTT

J gene: TRBJ1-3
D gene: .
clone size: .
V gene: TRBV9
CDR3 length: 15
CDR3 protein: CASRPGPGGRNTIYF
CDR3 DNA: TGTGCCAGCAGGCCGGGGCCCGGGGGCAGAAACACCATATATTTT

J gene: TRBJ2-7
D gene: TRBD2
clone size: once
V gene: TRBV2
CDR3 length: 17
CDR3 protein: CASSEAPLRLAGNEQYF
CDR3 DNA: TGTGCCAGCAGTGAAGCGCCTCTCCGACTAGCCGGAAACGAGCAGTACTTC

J gene: TRBJ1-1
D gene: .
clone size: once
V gene: TRBV5-1
CDR3 length: 15
CDR3 protein: CASSLGSKLNTEAFF
CDR3 DNA: TGCGCCAGCAGCTTGGGGAGTAAATTGAACACTGAAGCTTTCTTT

J gene: TRBJ2-5
D gene: .
clone size: .
V gene: TRBV6-1
CDR3 length: 15
CDR3 protein: CASSEDRGPGETQYF
CDR3 DNA: TGTGCCAGCAGTGAAGACCGGGGGCCTGGAGAGACCCAGTACTTC

J gene: TRBJ2-4
D gene: .
clone size: .
V gene: TRBV12-3/TRBV12-4
CDR3 length: 13
CDR3 protein: CASSLLGRNIQYF
CDR3 DNA: TGTGCCAGCAGTTTGTTGGGGAGGAACATTCAGTACTTC

J gene: TRBJ2-1
D gene: TRBD1
clone size: .
V gene: TRBV5-1
CDR3 length: 14
CDR3 protein: CASKGDRGRPEQFF
CDR3 DNA: TGCGCCAGTAAGGGGGACAGGGGGCGACCTGAGCAGTTCTTC

J gene: TRBJ1-1
D gene: .
clone size: .
V gene: TRBV14
CDR3 length: 13
CDR3 protein: CASSQDRVTEAFF
CDR3 DNA: TGTGCCAGCAGCCAAGATAGGGTTACTGAAGCTTTCTTT

J gene: TRBJ2-7
D gene: .
clone size: once
V gene: TRBV28
CDR3 length: 17
CDR3 protein: CASLRLAFASTLYEQYF
CDR3 DNA: TGTGCCAGCCTCAGACTTGCCTTCGCGTCGACATTGTACGAGCAGTACTTC

J gene: TRBJ2-1
D gene: .
clone size: .
V gene: TRBV7-9
CDR3 length: 14
CDR3 protein: CASSLVSGGNEQFF
CDR3 DNA: TGTGCCAGCAGCCTAGTATCTGGGGGCAATGAGCAGTTCTTC

J gene: TRBJ2-2
D gene: TRBD2
clone size: .
V gene: TRBV24-1
CDR3 length: 15
CDR3 protein: CATSDPRLARGELFF
CDR3 DNA: TGTGCCACCAGTGATCCCCGACTAGCGCGCGGGGAGCTGTTTTTT

J gene: TRBJ2-2
D gene: .
clone size: .
V gene: TRBV6-6
CDR3 length: 14
CDR3 protein: CASRTPGNTGELFF
CDR3 DNA: TGTGCCAGCAGAACTCCGGGAAACACCGGGGAGCTGTTTTTT

J gene: TRBJ1-6
D gene: .
clone size: .
V gene: TRBV6-5
CDR3 length: 13
CDR3 protein: CASIRAINSPLHF
CDR3 DNA: TGTGCCAGCATTCGGGCGATAAATTCACCCCTCCACTTT

J gene: TRBJ2-7
D gene: TRBD1
clone size: .
V gene: TRBV5-1
CDR3 length: 14
CDR3 protein: CASKRDSSSYEQYF
CDR3 DNA: TGCGCCAGCAAAAGGGACAGCAGCTCCTACGAGCAGTACTTC

J gene: TRBJ2-4
D gene: .
clone size: .
V gene: TRBV4-1
CDR3 length: 15
CDR3 protein: CASSQESGAKNIQYF
CDR3 DNA: TGCGCCAGCAGCCAAGAATCCGGTGCAAAAAACATTCAGTACTTC

J gene: TRBJ2-1
D gene: .
clone size: .
V gene: TRBV11-2
CDR3 length: 15
CDR3 protein: CASSLGRVLVNEQFF
CDR3 DNA: TGTGCCAGCAGCTTAGGCAGGGTCCTTGTCAATGAGCAGTTCTTC

J gene: TRBJ1-1
D gene: .
clone size: once
V gene: TRBV6-1
CDR3 length: 14
CDR3 protein: CASSELGVVTEAFF
CDR3 DNA: TGTGCCAGCAGTGAGCTGGGGGTGGTTACTGAAGCTTTCTTT

J gene: TRBJ1-4
D gene: TRBD1
clone size: .
V gene: TRBV6-5
CDR3 length: 14
CDR3 protein: CASSQHNRGGKLFF
CDR3 DNA: TGTGCCAGCAGTCAACACAACAGGGGAGGAAAACTGTTTTTT

J gene: TRBJ1-1
D gene: .
clone size: .
V gene: TRBV5-3
CDR3 length: 16
CDR3 protein: CARSLSDRLRNTEAFF
CDR3 DNA: TGTGCCAGAAGCTTGAGCGACAGGTTGAGGAACACTGAAGCTTTCTTT

J gene: TRBJ2-5
D gene: TRBD2
clone size: .
V gene: TRBV24-1
CDR3 length: 14
CDR3 protein: CATSGGGLGETQYF
CDR3 DNA: TGTGCCACCAGTGGGGGAGGGCTCGGGGAGACCCAGTACTTC

J gene: TRBJ2-7
D gene: TRBD2
clone size: once
V gene: TRBV6-1
CDR3 length: 15
CDR3 protein: CASSDLAGPSYEQYF
CDR3 DNA: TGTGCCAGCAGTGATCTAGCGGGACCATCCTACGAGCAGTACTTC

J gene: TRBJ1-4
D gene: TRBD1
clone size: few
V gene: TRBV4-3
CDR3 length: 16
CDR3 protein: CASSQDRAGGREKLFF
CDR3 DNA: TGCGCCAGCAGCCAAGACAGGGCAGGGGGACGTGAAAAACTGTTTTTT

J gene: TRBJ2-7
D gene: .
clone size: few
V gene: TRBV11-2
CDR3 length: 14
CDR3 protein: CASSPTGAMREQYF
CDR3 DNA: TGTGCCAGCAGCCCGACGGGTGCCATGAGGGAGCAGTACTTC

J gene: TRBJ2-1
D gene: .
clone size: .
V gene: TRBV10-2
CDR3 length: 14
CDR3 protein: CASMSLGGNNEQFF
CDR3 DNA: TGCGCCAGCATGTCCTTAGGGGGGAACAATGAGCAGTTCTTC

J gene: TRBJ2-7
D gene: TRBD2
clone size: .
V gene: TRBV14
CDR3 length: 12
CDR3 protein: CASSREGGEQYF
CDR3 DNA: TGTGCCAGCAGTCGGGAGGGGGGCGAGCAGTACTTC

J gene: TRBJ2-1
D gene: .
clone size: .
V gene: TRBV18
CDR3 length: 13
CDR3 protein: CASSRLTYNEQFF
CDR3 DNA: TGTGCCAGCTCACGTCTCACCTACAATGAGCAGTTCTTC

J gene: TRBJ2-7
D gene: TRBD2
clone size: .
V gene: TRBV30
CDR3 length: 13
CDR3 protein: CAWSQAGAYEQYF
CDR3 DNA: TGTGCCTGGAGTCAGGCGGGGGCCTACGAGCAGTACTTC

J gene: TRBJ2-3
D gene: .
clone size: once
V gene: TRBV27
CDR3 length: 15
CDR3 protein: CASSLGAGATDTQYF
CDR3 DNA: TGTGCCAGCAGTTTGGGGGCAGGGGCAACAGATACGCAGTATTTT

J gene: TRBJ1-4
D gene: .
clone size: .
V gene: TRBV30
CDR3 length: 15
CDR3 protein: CAWNSKRTTNEKLFF
CDR3 DNA: TGTGCCTGGAATTCGAAGAGGACAACTAATGAAAAACTGTTTTTT

J gene: TRBJ1-1
D gene: TRBD1
clone size: .
V gene: TRBV28
CDR3 length: 16
CDR3 protein: CASSAPGQGMNTEAFF
CDR3 DNA: TGTGCCAGCAGTGCCCCGGGACAGGGTATGAACACTGAAGCTTTCTTT

J gene: TRBJ1-2
D gene: .
clone size: few
V gene: TRBV5-1
CDR3 length: 15
CDR3 protein: CASSLDGTKNYGYTF
CDR3 DNA: TGCGCCAGCAGCTTGGACGGGACAAAGAACTATGGCTACACCTTC

J gene: TRBJ2-3
D gene: TRBD1
clone size: .
V gene: TRBV18
CDR3 length: 15
CDR3 protein: CASSLSTGIADTQYF
CDR3 DNA: TGTGCCAGCTCCCTCTCGACAGGGATAGCAGATACGCAGTATTTT

J gene: TRBJ1-1
D gene: .
clone size: once
V gene: TRBV15
CDR3 length: 13
CDR3 protein: CATSHRLRNEAFF
CDR3 DNA: TGTGCCACCAGCCACAGACTGAGAAACGAAGCTTTCTTT